A selection of T cell receptor beta chains follows, all from one sample in a study of response to subunit inactivated influenza vaccine. Using its own MiXCR run on the RT-PCR reads, TCRdb lists one record per CDR3 protein. The sample gives roughly 570,000 distinct CDR3 sequences, around 13% of which show up once; about an eighth is in the top ten. The material was PBMCs from blood, obtained roughly 6 weeks after vaccination. The receptors here all came from a man in his forties or fifties who received an inactivated influenza vaccine. Each CDR3 is given with its conserved first and last residue. D genes are given only for firm matches. A clone size is listed for some rows: how often the clone was seen (once, few, many), or a class if it is expanded.

clone_size,d_call,j_call,v_call,cdr3_aa
NA,TRBD2,TRBJ2-1,TRBV28,CASTRSGTSGYNEQFF
many,NA,TRBJ2-7,TRBV27,CASSPGTLAYEQYF
many,TRBD2,TRBJ2-5,TRBV5-6,CASSPRRGNVQETQYF
NA,TRBD1,TRBJ2-1,TRBV6-1,CASSPQGDNEQFF
NA,TRBD1,TRBJ2-5,TRBV10-3,CAISPTGSQETQYF
NA,NA,TRBJ2-7,TRBV28,CASKLGPKNSYEQYF
few,NA,TRBJ1-1,TRBV4-2,CASSQEVLGTEAFF
few,NA,TRBJ2-3,TRBV2,CASRSGESTDTQYF
few,NA,TRBJ2-7,TRBV6-1,CASSPFEGGYEQYF
many,NA,TRBJ2-1,TRBV10-2,CASSRRGSEQFF
NA,NA,TRBJ2-1,TRBV4-1,CASSQDSSPKNEQFF
NA,NA,TRBJ2-4,TRBV25-1,CASSELGSRGAKNIQYF
NA,NA,TRBJ2-3,TRBV7-3,CASSPAGFSEDTQYF
many,TRBD2,TRBJ2-5,TRBV20-1,CSARRLAGGETQYF
few,TRBD2,TRBJ2-2,TRBV20-1,CSARDPAGGGELFF
once,NA,TRBJ2-1,TRBV7-3,CASSFRQAGEQFF
few,NA,TRBJ1-5,TRBV20-1,CSATRRGGGQPQHF
NA,NA,TRBJ1-4,TRBV11-2,CASTNHLTEPSTNEKLFF
NA,TRBD1,TRBJ2-2,TRBV12-3/TRBV12-4,CASSLRTGSNTGELFF
many,NA,TRBJ1-2,TRBV28,CASSFGAGMAYGYTF
NA,NA,TRBJ2-5,TRBV25-1,CASSDLRKIQETQYF